What follows is one T cell receptor (beta chain) and its context. The CDR3 runs 13 residues. Germline V gives CDR1 SGDLS, CDR2 YYNGEE. V was shortened by 3 bases and J by 5 bases, with 11 bases between the two germline ends. This sample is part of a study of shared clonotypes between healthy human individuals. The material for each subset, its genomic DNA, was split evenly across several immunoSEQ plates. Original data processing: Filtering differed since immunoSEQ provided only junctions, with no quality scores. Sequencing used immunoSEQ multiplex PCR; TCRdb keeps in-frame clones, though not all of them. V, J and clone size reflect that table, while D and trimming were determined from the DNA. This repertoire shows approximately 500,000 clones, 60% to 80% found once; its top ten account for approximately 13%.

This rearrangement joins TRBV9 to TRBJ1-2, with TRBD1 as a possible D gene (6 bases). The sequence was obtained from a woman in her thirties or forties in good health. Some clones in this sample may be carry-over from other donors' samples. The specimen was PBMCs. CDR3 protein: CASSGGTKYGYTF. The CDR3 DNA reads as TGTGCCAGCAGCGGGGGGACAAAATATGGCTACACCTTC.